These T cell receptor beta chains were read from a single sample in a study of cytomegalovirus exposure and HLA in healthy donors. The table came from immunoSEQ multiplex PCR; TCRdb's copy has only in-frame clones and leaves some out. The sample lists more than 95,000 clones; 75% to 85% were seen once. The sample comprised PBMCs. Source of these receptors: a middle-aged man in good health and CMV-seronegative. Each CDR3 is given with its conserved first and last residue. D genes are given only for firm matches. Clone size, where shown, is once, few, many, or a class for clones that have expanded.

TRBV11-2	TRBJ2-5	TRBD1	.	CASSAGTGYQETQYF	TGTGCCAGCAGCGCCGGGACAGGGTATCAAGAGACCCAGTACTTC
TRBV6-1	TRBJ1-2	.	.	CASSTDSIHGYTF	TGTGCCAGCAGTACGGACAGTATCCACGGCTACACCTTC
TRBV7-8	TRBJ1-2	TRBD1	few	CASSLLGQGNYGYTF	TGTGCCAGCAGCTTACTTGGACAGGGGAACTATGGCTACACCTTC
TRBV7-2	TRBJ2-3	.	.	CASSLGGGTDSQYF	TGTGCCAGCAGCTTAGGGGGCGGGACTGATTCGCAGTATTTT
TRBV4-1	TRBJ1-5	TRBD1	.	CASSQETGVQPQHF	TGCGCCAGCAGCCAAGAAACAGGGGTACAGCCCCAGCATTTT
TRBV5-1	TRBJ2-1	TRBD2	.	CASSAGGAQNEQFF	TGCGCCAGCAGCGCCGGGGGGGCTCAAAATGAGCAGTTCTTC
TRBV7-8	TRBJ1-6	.	.	CASSWDQAGALHF	TGTGCCAGCAGCTGGGACCAGGCAGGGGCCCTCCACTTT
TRBV10-3	TRBJ2-5	TRBD2	.	CAISSAGAVETQYF	TGTGCCATCAGTTCAGCGGGAGCAGTTGAGACCCAGTACTTC
TRBV28	TRBJ2-1	.	few	CASSHGRGDEQFF	TGTGCCAGCAGCCACGGTAGAGGTGATGAGCAGTTCTTC
TRBV4-1	TRBJ2-3	.	.	CASSQDKGDPLDTQYF	TGCGCCAGCAGCCAAGATAAAGGGGATCCCTTAGATACGCAGTATTTT
TRBV9	TRBJ1-1	.	once	CASSVATRGSEAFF	TGTGCCAGCAGCGTAGCTACGAGAGGCAGTGAAGCTTTCTTT
TRBV4-2	TRBJ2-1	TRBD2	.	CASSQRLAGAYNEQFF	TGTGCCAGCAGCCAACGACTAGCGGGGGCATACAATGAGCAGTTCTTC
TRBV5-1	TRBJ2-3	TRBD1	.	CASSATGVSTDTQYF	TGCGCCAGCAGCGCGACAGGGGTTAGCACAGATACGCAGTATTTT
TRBV6-1	TRBJ2-5	TRBD1	.	CASSEGGTGKPQYF	TGTGCCAGCAGTGAAGGGGGGACAGGGAAACCGCAGTACTTC
TRBV28	TRBJ1-1	TRBD1	.	CASSHNGEGADTEAFF	TGTGCCAGCAGTCATAATGGAGAGGGGGCTGACACTGAAGCTTTCTTT
TRBV7-2	TRBJ1-1	.	.	CASSSITGYTEAFF	TGTGCCAGCAGCTCAATAACAGGGTACACTGAAGCTTTCTTT
TRBV4-1	TRBJ2-1	TRBD2	.	CASSQAVAGAVQQFF	TGCGCCAGCAGCCAAGCCGTAGCGGGGGCCGTACAGCAGTTCTTC
TRBV2	TRBJ2-5	.	.	CASIPRRKGGIQETQYF	TGTGCCAGCATCCCCCGTCGTAAGGGGGGGATCCAAGAGACCCAGTACTTC
TRBV5-1	TRBJ2-7	.	.	CASSSAGTGVLLREQYF	TGCGCCAGCAGCTCGGCCGGGACGGGGGTACTTCTACGCGAGCAGTACTTC
TRBV5-6	TRBJ1-6	.	.	CASSSESGVPNSPLHF	TGTGCCAGCAGCTCCGAATCCGGGGTCCCCAATTCACCCCTCCACTTT
TRBV4-2	TRBJ2-3	.	few	CASSQDLAAADTQYF	TGTGCCAGCAGCCAAGATTTAGCAGCCGCAGATACGCAGTATTTT
TRBV19	TRBJ2-3	TRBD1	.	CASSIQFSGTGDLTDTQYF	TGTGCCAGTAGTATACAATTCTCCGGGACAGGGGACCTCACAGATACGCAGTATTTT
TRBV28	TRBJ1-2	TRBD1	.	CASSSPGTGVIYTF	TGTGCCAGCAGTTCACCCGGGACAGGGGTTATCTACACCTTC
TRBV6-5	TRBJ1-5	.	.	CASSYERRQPQHF	TGTGCCAGCAGTTACGAAAGGAGGCAGCCCCAGCATTTT
TRBV6-6	TRBJ1-5	.	.	CASSIGGQPQHF	TGTGCCAGCAGTATAGGGGGACAGCCCCAGCATTTT
TRBV29-1	TRBJ1-1	.	.	CSVTGNTEAFF	TGCAGCGTGACAGGGAACACTGAAGCTTTCTTT
TRBV10-1	TRBJ2-4	TRBD2	.	CASSLGGTSGAKNIQYF	TGCGCCAGCAGTTTGGGGGGAACTAGCGGCGCCAAAAACATTCAGTACTTC
TRBV12-5	TRBJ2-3	.	once	CASAQRAASTDTQYF	TGTGCTAGTGCCCAGAGGGCAGCTAGCACAGATACGCAGTATTTT
TRBV15	TRBJ1-1	.	.	CATSRETRGTEAFF	TGTGCCACCAGCAGGGAGACAAGGGGGACTGAAGCTTTCTTT
TRBV7-9	TRBJ1-5	TRBD1	.	CASSSGTGVNQPQHF	TGTGCCAGCAGCTCCGGGACAGGGGTCAATCAGCCCCAGCATTTT
TRBV6-6	TRBJ1-1	.	.	CASSFARAAEAFF	TGTGCCAGCAGTTTCGCCAGGGCTGCTGAAGCTTTCTTT
TRBV28	TRBJ2-5	TRBD1	.	CASRRDRGFQETQYF	TGTGCCAGCAGGAGAGACAGGGGCTTTCAAGAGACCCAGTACTTC
TRBV19	TRBJ1-1	TRBD1	.	CASSSIPGQGKTEAFF	TGTGCCAGTAGTTCGATACCGGGACAGGGGAAGACTGAAGCTTTCTTT
TRBV28	TRBJ1-1	TRBD1	few	CASGTGLNTEAFF	TGTGCCAGCGGGACAGGGTTGAACACTGAAGCTTTCTTT
TRBV6-5	TRBJ2-1	.	.	CASSSRTAFAYNEQFF	TGTGCCAGCAGTTCCAGGACAGCTTTTGCCTACAATGAGCAGTTCTTC
TRBV29-1	TRBJ1-4	.	few	CSVEDWGGARMEEKLFF	TGCAGCGTTGAAGATTGGGGGGGCGCCCGGATGGAGGAAAAACTGTTTTTT
TRBV7-2	TRBJ1-5	.	.	CASSITGTYSNQPQHF	TGTGCCAGCAGTATCACAGGGACATATAGCAATCAGCCCCAGCATTTT
TRBV9	TRBJ2-7	TRBD1	.	CASSATGGVNEQYF	TGTGCCAGCAGCGCCACAGGGGGTGTCAACGAGCAGTACTTC
TRBV5-1	TRBJ1-1	.	.	CASSLVGEAFF	TGCGCCAGCAGCTTGGTCGGTGAAGCTTTCTTT
TRBV4-2	TRBJ1-1	TRBD1	.	CASSQDRGRVDTEAFF	TGTGCCAGCAGCCAAGACAGGGGGCGGGTGGACACTGAAGCTTTCTTT
TRBV5-4	TRBJ1-1	TRBD1	few	CASSLDRGVMNTEAFF	TGTGCCAGCAGCTTGGACAGGGGCGTAATGAACACTGAAGCTTTCTTT
TRBV7-2	TRBJ2-7	TRBD2	.	CASSPRTGGSYEQYF	TGTGCCAGCAGCCCACGGACGGGGGGCTCCTACGAGCAGTACTTC
TRBV4-3	TRBJ2-6	.	.	CASSQDQRYGANVLTF	TGCGCCAGCAGCCAAGATCAGCGATACGGGGCCAACGTCCTGACTTTC
TRBV30	TRBJ1-3	.	.	CASGDSGNTIYF	TGTGCCTCGGGGGACTCTGGAAACACCATATATTTT
TRBV9	TRBJ2-2	.	once	CASSVGPPNTGELFF	TGTGCCAGCAGCGTAGGGCCACCTAACACCGGGGAGCTGTTTTTT
TRBV6-5	TRBJ1-2	TRBD1	.	CASSYYRQGHYGYTF	TGTGCCAGCAGTTACTATCGACAGGGACACTATGGCTACACCTTC
TRBV14	TRBJ1-1	.	.	CASSQIQGRAEAFF	TGTGCCAGCAGCCAGATACAGGGTCGAGCTGAAGCTTTCTTT
TRBV5-1	TRBJ2-2	.	.	CASSQGIANTGELFF	TGCGCCAGCAGTCAGGGGATCGCGAACACCGGGGAGCTGTTTTTT
TRBV15	TRBJ1-1	.	few	CATTTPGQYTEAFF	TGTGCCACCACTACGCCCGGACAGTACACTGAAGCTTTCTTT
TRBV19	TRBJ1-5	.	.	CASSPTPLGGNQPQHF	TGTGCCAGTAGTCCGACTCCTCTCGGGGGCAATCAGCCCCAGCATTTT
TRBV2	TRBJ1-2	TRBD1	.	CASRHWDSAGDNYGYTF	TGTGCCAGCAGGCATTGGGACAGCGCCGGAGATAACTATGGCTACACCTTC
TRBV2	TRBJ2-7	.	.	CASSPQGTSYEQYF	TGTGCCAGCAGTCCCCAGGGGACCTCCTACGAGCAGTACTTC